The source of this T cell receptor beta chain is a study of CD8+CD57+ T cells in acquired aplastic anemia. The ends were cut back, 1 base at V and 4 bases at J, with 7 bases in the middle. This CDR3 is built from 14 residues. The germline CDR1 and CDR2 sequences are SEHNR and FQNEAQ (reference sequence). The use of genomic DNA as template underpinned the TCR beta VDJ and CDR3 profiling. One entry per CDR3 protein results from TCRdb running MiXCR on the reads. The table shows 150,000 to 200,000 distinct CDR3 sequences, with 64% occurring only once. Sequencing used sorted CD4+, CD8+, or CD8+CD57+ T cells (not recorded which) from PBMCs. J is TRBJ1-4 and V is TRBV7-9; D unclear. This clonotype was sampled from a human donor with severe aplastic anemia or a healthy control (not recorded which). The CDR3 region is CASSLVGLNEKLFF. DNA for the CDR3: TGTGCCAGCAGCTTAGTTGGACTTAATGAAAAACTGTTTTTT.